The source of this T cell receptor (beta chain) is a study of blood T cell repertoires in COVID-19. CDR1 and CDR2 from the germline V gene are KGHDR and SFDVKD. This CDR3 has 13 amino acids. V was pared by 12 bases and J by 4 bases, with 10 bases of the junction left unmatched. This clone was counted once. The protocol was immunoSEQ multiplex PCR, while the TCRdb copy is restricted to in-frame clones and leaves out a portion. The sample carries 300,000 or so clones, over 70% recorded once. The chain links TRBV24-1 to TRBJ2-7; 8 bases match TRBD1. Sequences were obtained from peripheral blood. This receptor was obtained from a woman aged 40 to 49 who had recovered from COVID-19. In nucleotides, the CDR3 is TGTGCCCCCCTAGACAGGGGATGTTACGAGCAGTACTTC. Its translation is CAPLDRGCYEQYF.